This record covers a single TCR beta chain. Its antigen is unknown. The data were obtained in a study of shared clonotypes between healthy human individuals. Study-wide results and limits: Among donors, clonotype sharing was expected to be affected by sequencing depth.

The germline V gene has CDR1 SGHRS and CDR2 YFSETQ. CDR3 size: 14 residues. Trimming took 2 bases from V and 9 from J, leaving 15 bases between them. Several immunoSEQ 96-well plates shared each subset's DNA, each plate a replicate. The protocol was immunoSEQ multiplex PCR, while the TCRdb copy is restricted to in-frame clones and leaves out a portion. The sample carries approximately 120,000 clones, roughly two thirds recorded once. This chain joins TRBV5-1 and TRBJ2-1, with D perhaps matching TRBD1 (6 bases). Sequencing used memory CD8+ T cells sorted from blood. Regarding subset: CD45RO+ cells pooled with CCR7-negative TemRA cells. The clonotype originates from a woman aged 25 to 45 in good health. CDR3: CASSLPGARGEQFF. CDR3 DNA sequence: TGCGCCAGCAGCTTACCAGGGGCCAGGGGTGAGCAGTTCTTC.